These 22 T cell receptor beta chains came from one sample sequenced in a study of CXCR3-negative and CXCR3-positive naive CD8 T cells. General study results and limits: Against CXCR3-negative naive cells, CXCR3-positive naive cells showed more hydrophobic TRB CDR3s.

Which antigens these TCRs recognize remains unknown. All TRB cDNA libraries came from 5' RACE performed with UMI labels. TCRdb reprocessed the 5' RACE reads, keeping one entry per CDR3 protein, no DNA. The sample includes 130,000 or so distinct CDR3 sequences. What was sequenced was naive CXCR3+ CD8+ T cells from blood. Specified subset: CD45RO-CCR7+CD27+CD95- naive CD8+ T cells expressing CXCR3 (TNR3+). All receptors derive from a human donor in good health. Some clones in this sample may be carry-over from other donors' samples.

The chain employs TRBV19 and TRBJ2-1; TCRdb's D call, TRBD1, is unchecked because there is no DNA. The germline gives CDR1 LNHDA, CDR2 SQIVND (reference sequence). This CDR3 comprises 15 residues. The CDR3 sequence is CASSVQGAPPLEQFF.

The gene calls are TRBV6-2 or TRBV6-3 and TRBJ2-7; TCRdb lists TRBD1, though no DNA is available to test this call. This CDR3 contains 15 residues. Germline values: CDR1 MNHEY, CDR2 SVGEGT. The CDR3 sequence: CASRPDRGAAYEQYF.

CDR3 sequence reads: CASSQAPQGLNEQYF. The chain joins TRBV4-1 to TRBJ2-7; the D gene TCRdb calls, TRBD2, cannot be checked with no DNA. Germline-derived CDR1 and CDR2 are MGHRA and YSYEKL. The CDR3 consists of 15 residues.

This chain uses TRBV21-1 with TRBJ2-1; lacking DNA, the TRBD1 call made by TCRdb goes unchecked. TRBV21-1 is reported as a pseudogene. The CDR3 contains 16 residues. This chain's CDR3 is CASRSSGTGSYNEQFF.

V usage is TRBV4-1 and J usage is TRBJ2-7; TCRdb indicates TRBD2, and absent DNA this call remains unverified. This CDR3 is built from 14 residues. Germline V gives CDR1 MGHRA, CDR2 YSYEKL. Here the CDR3 reads CASSQAGEGYEQYF.

The rearrangement links TRBV7-3 to TRBJ1-1. Germline loops: CDR1 SGHTA, CDR2 FQGTGA. This CDR3 region has 15 residues. The CDR3 here is CASSLTGGRRDEAFF.

The J gene is TRBJ2-5, the V gene TRBV13; the D call from TCRdb, TRBD1, cannot be confirmed without DNA. The CDR3 sequence is 19 residues long. The germline V gene has CDR1 PRHDT and CDR2 FYEKMQ (reference sequence). The CDR3 reads CASSSSLRQGGLYQETQYF.

This chain links TRBV28 with TRBJ1-1. The CDR3 sequence is 14 residues long. CDR1 and CDR2 from the germline V gene are MDHEN and SYDVKM. The CDR3 spells CASSLNTGSAEAFF.

This chain uses TRBV7-9 with TRBJ2-7; lacking DNA, the TRBD1 call made by TCRdb goes unchecked. The CDR3 has 13 residues. Germline V lookup: CDR1 SEHNR, CDR2 FQNEAQ (reference sequence). The CDR3 is CASSLPGGDEQYF.

The chain uses TRBV28 and TRBJ2-7; TCRdb designates TRBD1, a call that cannot be tested without DNA. The germline V gene has CDR1 MDHEN and CDR2 SYDVKM. The CDR3 is made up of 14 amino acids. The CDR3 here is CASIADRAAYEQYF.

The chain is built from TRBV10-2 and TRBJ2-7; the TRBD2 assignment by TCRdb is unverifiable without DNA. The CDR3 has 15 residues. CDR1 is WSHSY and CDR2 is SAAADI in the germline V gene. The CDR3 protein is CASRAGLLLSYEQYF.

The rearrangement uses TRBV2 and TRBJ2-3; TCRdb proposes TRBD1, but this gene call is untestable without DNA. Germline lookup yields CDR1 SNHLY and CDR2 FYNNEI. The CDR3 has 17 amino acids. CDR3 amino acids: CASSEALGGPSTDTQYF.

Here the CDR3 reads CASSDTPREEAQYF. The chain uses TRBV2 and TRBJ2-5; absent DNA, TCRdb's TRBD1 call cannot be checked. The CDR3 is 14 residues long. Per the germline V gene, CDR1 is SNHLY and CDR2 is FYNNEI.

V usage is TRBV18 and J usage is TRBJ2-7; the TCRdb D gene call, TRBD2, has no DNA to confirm it. Germline CDR1 is KGHSH and CDR2 is LQKENI. The CDR3 runs 13 residues. CDR3 residues: CASSPGTSYEQYF.

This rearrangement joins TRBV19 to TRBJ2-1; checking the TCRdb D call of TRBD2 is not possible without DNA. The CDR3 runs to 16 residues. Germline assignment: CDR1 LNHDA and CDR2 SQIVND (reference sequence). CDR3 region: CASSILSGRAYNEQFF.

The chain couples TRBV5-1 to TRBJ1-1; TCRdb returns TRBD1, unconfirmable since there is no DNA. CDR3 length: 14 residues. Germline V gene lookup returns CDR1 SGHRS and CDR2 YFSETQ. CDR3 protein: CASSQGQTNTEAFF.

This rearrangement joins TRBV10-3 to TRBJ2-1; there is no DNA to check the TCRdb D call of TRBD2. Germline loops: CDR1 ENHRY, CDR2 SYGVKD. CDR3 length: 15 residues. The CDR3 sequence: CAITPTSGGHNEQFF.

This chain's CDR3 is CSVEDLQGGLSYNEQFF. The chain joins TRBV29-1 to TRBJ2-1; TCRdb reports TRBD1, a call that lacks DNA to check it against. The CDR3 totals 17 residues. Germline V lookup: CDR1 SQVTM, CDR2 ANQGSEA.

The gene calls are TRBV25-1 and TRBJ2-7; TCRdb proposes TRBD2, but this gene call is untestable without DNA. This CDR3 comprises 12 residues. Germline CDR1 MGHDK, CDR2 SYGVNS. The CDR3 is CASGVVPYEQYF.

This chain joins TRBV29-1 and TRBJ1-1; TCRdb proposes TRBD1, but this gene call is untestable without DNA. Germline values: CDR1 SQVTM, CDR2 ANQGSEA. The CDR3 loop spans 12 amino acids. The chain's CDR3 is CSARPMNTEAFF.

The chain links TRBV4-3 to TRBJ2-7. The CDR3 is 15 amino acids. The germline gives CDR1 LGHNA, CDR2 YSLEER. The chain's CDR3 is CASSQSYRGTYEQYF.

V usage is TRBV5-5 and J usage is TRBJ2-7. The V gene's germline CDR1 is SGHKS and CDR2 YYEKEE (reference sequence). The CDR3 runs to 12 residues. This CDR3 reads CASSLMGYEQYF.